The source of this T cell receptor beta chain is a study of sequential checkpoint blockade in melanoma. The CDR3 spans 16 residues. Trimming at V came to 0 bases and at J to 4 bases, leaving 4 bases not matched to a gene. Germline assignment: CDR1 MNHEY and CDR2 SMNVEV (reference sequence). Treatment: randomized to nivolumab then ipilimumab (arm A) or the reverse (arm B). Method: immunoSEQ multiplex PCR; TCRdb's copy keeps in-frame clones and lacks some. This sample has about 38,000 clones, with roughly 84% found just once. The TCR was taken from a human donor with melanoma. Sequenced here: CD8+ T cells sorted from blood (inferred from file names), sampled from a patient given nivolumab and ipilimumab in sequence. This sequence joins TRBV27 and TRBJ2-2, with 8 positions matching TRBD1. The DNA for the CDR3 is TGTGCCAGCAGTTTATCGGACAGGGTGGGCACCGGGGAGCTGTTTTTT. Translated, it gives CASSLSDRVGTGELFF.